Each of the 5 T cell receptor beta chains below was sequenced from the same sample in a study of T cells in Graves' hyperthyroidism and ophthalmopathy. From RNA transcripts, TCR beta CDR3 regions were amplified. First-round RT-PCR targeting the TCR CDR3 was performed with the HTBI primer set. Via MiXCR, TCRdb re-called the multiplex PCR reads, giving one row per CDR3 protein. The sample yields about 720,000 distinct CDR3 sequences, around 20% seen once. Sequences were obtained from blood. The receptors here all came from a woman aged 45-65 years with Graves' hyperthyroidism that later progressed to Graves' ophthalmopathy.

This clonotype was counted only a few times. The CDR3 coding sequence is TGCGCCAGCAGCCTGAGAGGGGGCCCCTACGAGCAGTACTTC. Its translation: CASSLRGGPYEQYF. The chain uses TRBV5-1 and TRBJ2-7; 7 bases map to TRBD1. The CDR3 runs 14 residues. Germline lookup yields CDR1 SGHRS and CDR2 YFSETQ. J lost 2 bases, V lost 4 bases, and 6 bases had no gene match.

This clonotype appeared a few times. The CDR3 protein is CASSLEGSGELFF. For the CDR3, the DNA is TGTGCCAGCAGTTTAGAGGGGAGCGGGGAGCTGTTTTTT. The rearrangement joins TRBV3-1 to TRBJ2-2; tentatively, D is TRBD1 or TRBD2 (5 bases each). Trimming pared 6 bases from V and 7 bases from J, leaving 12 bases between. This CDR3 is 13 amino acids long. Germline V lookup: CDR1 LGHDT, CDR2 YNNKEL (reference sequence).

This clonotype was seen more than once but under ten times. V and J are TRBV30 and TRBJ1-2; the match to TRBD1 covers 9 bases. V shed 6 bases and J 3 bases; nucleotides not matched to a gene: 8. The CDR3 contains 14 residues. Germline CDR1 and CDR2: GTSNPN and SVGIG (reference sequence). The CDR3 coding sequence is TGTGCCTGCTCCCCAGACAGGGGGGACTATGGCTACACCTTC. Protein: CACSPDRGDYGYTF.

Comments on this clonotype: One end of the junction fails to match germline, which may point to a read error. The chain couples TRBV6-5 to TRBJ1-2, with D maybe TRBD1 (6 bases). Germline loops: CDR1 MNHEY, CDR2 SVGAGI. The CDR3 has 14 amino acids. CDR3 residues: CACSSDRKVYGYTF. In nucleotides, the CDR3 is TGTGCCTGCAGTTCTGACAGGAAAGTTTATGGCTACACCTTC.

In its sample, this clonotype was seen a few times. The V and J genes are TRBV20-1 and TRBJ2-2; D remains ambiguous. CDR1 DFQATT and CDR2 SNEGSKA come from the germline V gene (reference sequence). The V end was cut by 0 bases, the J end by 4 bases, with 9 bases between. The length of the CDR3 is 14 residues. In nucleotides, the CDR3 is TGCAGTGCTAGAGACAGGTTATCCACCGGGGAGCTGTTTTTT. It codes for CSARDRLSTGELFF.